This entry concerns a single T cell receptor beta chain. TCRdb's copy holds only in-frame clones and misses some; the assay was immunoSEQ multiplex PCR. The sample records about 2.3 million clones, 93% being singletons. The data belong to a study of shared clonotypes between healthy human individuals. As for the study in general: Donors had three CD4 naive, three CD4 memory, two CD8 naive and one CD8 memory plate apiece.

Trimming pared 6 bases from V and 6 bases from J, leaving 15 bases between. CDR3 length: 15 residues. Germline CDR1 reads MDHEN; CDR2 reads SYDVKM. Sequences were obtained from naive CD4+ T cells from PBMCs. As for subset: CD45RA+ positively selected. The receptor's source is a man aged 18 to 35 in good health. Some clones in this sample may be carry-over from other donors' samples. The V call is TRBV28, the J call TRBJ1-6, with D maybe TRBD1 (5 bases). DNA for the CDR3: TGTGCCAGCAGCTCCGGCGGGGCGATTAATTCACCCCTCCACTTT. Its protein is CASSSGGAINSPLHF. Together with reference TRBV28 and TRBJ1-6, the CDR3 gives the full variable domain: DVKVTQSSRYLVKRTGEKVFLECVQDMDHENMFWYRQDPGLGLRLIYFSYDVKMKEKGDIPEGYSVSREKKERFSLILESASTNQTSMYLCASSSGGAINSPLHFGNGTRLTVT.